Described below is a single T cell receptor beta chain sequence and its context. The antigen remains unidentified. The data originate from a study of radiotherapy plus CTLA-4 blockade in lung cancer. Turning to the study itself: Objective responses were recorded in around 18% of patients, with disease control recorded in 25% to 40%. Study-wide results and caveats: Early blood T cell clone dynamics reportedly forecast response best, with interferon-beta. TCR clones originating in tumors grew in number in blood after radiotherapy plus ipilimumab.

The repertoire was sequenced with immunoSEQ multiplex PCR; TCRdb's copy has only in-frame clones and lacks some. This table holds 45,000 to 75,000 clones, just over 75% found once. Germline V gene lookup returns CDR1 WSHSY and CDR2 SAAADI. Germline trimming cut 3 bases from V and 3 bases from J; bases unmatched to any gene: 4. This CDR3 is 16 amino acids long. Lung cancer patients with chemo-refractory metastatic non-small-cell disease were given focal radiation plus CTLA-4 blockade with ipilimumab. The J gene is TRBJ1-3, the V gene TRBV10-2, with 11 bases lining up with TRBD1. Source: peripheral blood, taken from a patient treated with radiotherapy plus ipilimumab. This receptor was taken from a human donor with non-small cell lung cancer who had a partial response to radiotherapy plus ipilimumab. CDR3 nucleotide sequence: TGCGCCAGCAGTGAAAGGACAGGGGGCAATGGAAACACCATATATTTT. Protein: CASSERTGGNGNTIYF.